This passage covers 29 T cell receptor beta chains from one sample sequenced in a study of Ad26.COV2.S vaccination and SARS-CoV-2 variants. Method: immunoSEQ multiplex PCR; TCRdb's copy keeps in-frame clones and lacks some. The table has a few hundred thousand clones, 83% seen once. Treatment meaning: some 20 received Ad26.COV2.S at low or high dose, single or two shots; about five received placebo; per-sample allocation not given. Vaccine and placebo recipients were sampled on day 63 after the first injection. The sample here was peripheral blood, taken in a trial of Ad26.COV2.S vaccine versus placebo. The origin of the receptors is a person between 18 and 65 years old who received the Ad26.COV2.S COVID-19 vaccine or a placebo.

This clone was detected only once. The chain is built from TRBV10-3 and TRBJ2-1, with TRBD2 matching over 9 bases. Germline assignment: CDR1 ENHRY and CDR2 SYGVKD. V lost 2 bases, J lost 7 bases, and 9 bases stayed unmatched. This CDR3 is 16 amino acids long. The CDR3 reads CAISEPWGLAFNEQFF. The DNA for the CDR3 is TGTGCCATCAGTGAGCCCTGGGGACTAGCTTTTAATGAGCAGTTCTTC.

The V gene is TRBV27, the J gene TRBJ1-3; no clear D. CDR1 and CDR2 from the germline V gene are MNHEY and SMNVEV (reference sequence). This CDR3 is 12 amino acids long. V lost 5 bases to trimming and J lost 4 bases, with 6 bases between them. The DNA for the CDR3 is TGTGCCAGCAGTCCCGAGGGAAACACCATATATTTT. Protein product: CASSPEGNTIYF.

J is TRBJ2-6 and V is TRBV7-6; D perhaps matches TRBD2 (5 bases). The CDR3 loop spans 16 amino acids. Trimming cost V 5 bases and J 4 bases, with 15 bases left between them. Per germline, CDR1 SGHVS and CDR2 FNYEAQ. CDR3 in amino acids: CASSQWEPVGANVLTF. The DNA for the CDR3 is TGTGCCAGCAGCCAGTGGGAGCCTGTGGGGGCCAACGTCCTGACTTTC.

The chain carries TRBV2 and TRBJ2-5, with 11 bases identical to TRBD2. In germline, CDR1 is SNHLY, CDR2 FYNNEI. The CDR3 consists of 16 residues. After removal of 4 bases from V and 5 bases from J, the junction contained 9 bases not matched to a gene. CDR3 loop: CASSASRVAGGETQYF. CDR3 bases: TGTGCCAGCAGTGCCTCAAGGGTAGCGGGAGGGGAGACCCAGTACTTC. The variable domain in full, with the rest retrieved from reference TRBV2 and TRBJ2-5, is EPEVTQTPSHQVTQMGQEVILRCVPISNHLYFYWYRQILGQKVEFLVSFYNNEISEKSEIFDDQFSVERPDGSNFTLKIRSTKLEDSAMYFCASSASRVAGGETQYFGPGTRLLVL.

A few counts support this clone. The rearrangement uses TRBV28 and TRBJ1-5; 7 bases agree with TRBD1. Per germline, CDR1 MDHEN and CDR2 SYDVKM. The CDR3 is 16 residues long. The trim removed 6 bases at V and 11 bases at J, leaving 19 bases unmatched. This CDR3 reads CASSPGGAGGVGSQHF. In DNA, the CDR3 is TGTGCCAGCAGCCCAGGTGGCGCAGGGGGGGTCGGGTCCCAGCATTTT.

This clone appeared a single time. This chain's CDR3 is CASRLSTSSYEQYF. DNA for the CDR3: TGTGCCAGCCGCCTATCTACGAGCTCCTACGAGCAGTACTTC. The gene calls are TRBV27 and TRBJ2-7; no reliable D call. Per the germline V gene, CDR1 is MNHEY and CDR2 is SMNVEV (reference sequence). Trimming took 8 bases from V and 0 from J, leaving 14 bases between them. This CDR3 spans 14 amino acids.

V gene TRBV7-3 combines with J gene TRBJ2-2, with D possibly matching TRBD1 (5 bases). Between the trimmed V and J ends, which lost 2 bases and 7 bases, there was a span of 14 bases. This CDR3 has 15 amino acids. Per germline, CDR1 SGHTA and CDR2 FQGTGA. The DNA of the CDR3 is TGTGCCAGCAGCTTAGACGGCCTTCAGGGCGGGGAGCTGTTTTTT. Protein product: CASSLDGLQGGELFF.

The rearrangement links TRBV24-1 to TRBJ2-1; 13 bases are shared with TRBD2. The trim removed 3 bases at V and 9 bases at J, leaving 7 bases unmatched. The CDR3 is made up of 16 amino acids. CDR1 KGHDR and CDR2 SFDVKD come from the germline V gene. CDR3 nucleotides: TGTGCCACCAGTGATCCGACTAGCGGGAGGCAGAGTGAGCAGTTCTTC. Its translation is CATSDPTSGRQSEQFF.

V is TRBV2 and J is TRBJ1-2; D possibly corresponds to TRBD1 (5 bases). V was cut by 3 bases and J by 4 bases, with 9 bases left in between. The germline V gene encodes CDR1 SNHLY and CDR2 FYNNEI. The CDR3 runs to 13 residues. CDR3 region: CASSEFQGYGYTF. The CDR3 DNA sequence: TGTGCCAGCAGTGAGTTCCAGGGCTATGGCTACACCTTC.

J is TRBJ2-5 and V is TRBV18; no clear D. V shed 3 bases and J shed 3 bases, with 14 bases lying between them. The length of the CDR3 is 15 residues. The germline CDR1 and CDR2 sequences are KGHSH and LQKENI. CDR3 nucleotide sequence: TGTGCCAGCTCACCGCCCGGCAGTGCAAAAGAGACCCAGTACTTC. This encodes CASSPPGSAKETQYF.

The chain links TRBV3-1 (or the pseudogene TRBV3-2) to TRBJ1-2; tentatively, D is TRBD1 (6 bases). Germline assignment: CDR1 LGHDT and CDR2 YNNKEL (reference sequence). The CDR3 totals 12 residues. Deletions cut 4 bases from V and 7 bases from J, with 10 bases between. The CDR3 loop is CASSPDRFGYTF. DNA for the CDR3: TGTGCCAGCAGCCCCGACAGGTTTGGCTACACCTTC.

The chain joins TRBV7-3 to TRBJ2-2; D is tentatively TRBD1 or TRBD2 (6 bases each). The germline V and J ends were trimmed by 3 bases and 6 bases, with 20 bases remaining between them. Germline CDR1 SGHTA, CDR2 FQGTGA. The CDR3 runs 17 residues. The chain's CDR3 is CASSFPGGGASAGELFF. The CDR3 nucleotides read TGTGCCAGCAGCTTTCCCGGGGGCGGGGCGAGCGCCGGGGAGCTGTTTTTT.

The rearrangement uses TRBV15 and TRBJ1-2, with a possible D match to TRBD1 (5 bases). This CDR3 comprises 16 residues. Germline values: CDR1 LNHNV, CDR2 YYDKDF (reference sequence). The V gene lost 2 bases and the J gene lost 4 bases, with 17 bases spanning the gap. CDR3 region: CATSRPRDRGIYGYTF. CDR3 nucleotides: TGTGCCACCAGCAGACCCAGAGATAGGGGAATCTATGGCTACACCTTC.

The chain carries TRBV19 and TRBJ2-7; D may be TRBD2 (6 bases). The CDR3 extends over 14 amino acids. Trimming shortened V by 9 bases and J by 7 bases, and 22 bases separated the two germline ends. Germline CDR1 LNHDA, CDR2 SQIVND (reference sequence). The CDR3 region is CASRDGLYKGEQYF. Written as DNA, the CDR3 is TGTGCCAGCCGCGACGGACTATACAAGGGGGAGCAGTACTTC.

The chain links TRBV5-1 to TRBJ2-1; tentative D call: TRBD1 (6 bases). Trimming took 1 base from V and 2 from J, leaving 10 bases between them. Germline V gene lookup returns CDR1 SGHRS and CDR2 YFSETQ. The CDR3 is 15 amino acids. CDR3 sequence reads: CASSLQTGPYNEQFF. In nucleotides, the CDR3 is TGCGCCAGCAGCTTGCAAACAGGGCCCTACAATGAGCAGTTCTTC.

The chain links TRBV5-1 to TRBJ2-3; 10 bases agree with TRBD2. The CDR3 extends over 16 amino acids. Germline-derived CDR1 and CDR2 are SGHRS and YFSETQ. V gave up 0 bases and J gave up 7 bases; unmatched junction bases: 8. The DNA for the CDR3 is TGCGCCAGCAGCTTGGAGCCTAGCGGGAGTACCTATACGCAGTATTTT. The encoded protein is CASSLEPSGSTYTQYF.

The chain joins TRBV6-1 to TRBJ1-6; D gene ambiguous. The V end lost 2 bases, the J end lost 6 bases, and 11 bases lay between the germline ends. The germline V gene encodes CDR1 MNHNS and CDR2 SASEGT. This CDR3 is built from 15 residues. CDR3 bases: TGTGCCAGCAGTGAAAGAACAGATTCTAATTCACCCCTCCACTTT. This sequence encodes CASSERTDSNSPLHF.

V and J are TRBV27 and TRBJ2-7, with D unclear. V dropped 6 bases and J dropped 3 bases, with 9 bases sitting between them. Germline loops: CDR1 MNHEY, CDR2 SMNVEV (reference sequence). The CDR3 is 12 amino acids. The CDR3 sequence is CASSPDGYEQYF. The CDR3 DNA is TGTGCCAGCAGCCCCGACGGCTACGAGCAGTACTTC.

The rearrangement links TRBV15 to TRBJ1-5; TRBD1 agrees at 7 bases. After removal of 4 bases from V and 1 base from J, the junction contained 7 bases not matched to a gene. Germline CDR1 and CDR2: LNHNV and YYDKDF (reference sequence). The CDR3 sequence is 16 residues long. In nucleotides, the CDR3 is TGTGCCACCAGCAAGCCACAGGGGTTGAGCAATCAGCCCCAGCATTTT. It codes for CATSKPQGLSNQPQHF.

V and J are TRBV2 and TRBJ1-1, with TRBD1 matching 11 bases. V shed 6 bases, J shed 5 bases, and the junction held 8 bases outside the gene matches. The CDR3 length is 15 residues. CDR1 and CDR2 (germline): SNHLY, FYNNEI. The CDR3 region has the DNA TGTGCCAGCAGAGGGACAGGGGGGCGCGGGACTGAAGCTTTCTTT. This codes for CASRGTGGRGTEAFF.

This chain links TRBV10-3 with TRBJ2-7, with D possibly TRBD1 on 6 matching bases. Germline CDR1 is ENHRY and CDR2 is SYGVKD. The CDR3 extends over 14 amino acids. With 11 bases removed from V and 2 bases from J, the gap between germline ends came to 19 bases. The CDR3 protein is CAGSRGLPAYEQYF. Here the CDR3 DNA reads TGTGCCGGAAGCAGGGGCCTACCAGCCTACGAGCAGTACTTC.

J is TRBJ2-7 and V is TRBV5-5; 9 positions agree with TRBD2. Germline lookup yields CDR1 SGHKS and CDR2 YYEKEE (reference sequence). This CDR3 contains 15 residues. J gave up 4 bases and V 3 bases, and 8 bases lay outside the gene matches. In DNA, the CDR3 is TGTGCCAGCAGCTACCGGACTAGCGACGTTTACGAGCAGTACTTC. Protein sequence: CASSYRTSDVYEQYF.

V and J are TRBV4-1 and TRBJ1-2; the match to TRBD1 covers 10 bases. CDR1 and CDR2 (germline): MGHRA, YSYEKL. V was clipped by 1 base and J by 4 bases; unmatched bases: 12. The CDR3 consists of 18 residues. The CDR3 spells CASSQVYSLTGGGYGYTF. The CDR3 region has the DNA TGCGCCAGCAGCCAAGTGTATTCCCTGACAGGGGGCGGCTATGGCTACACCTTC.

This chain uses TRBV14 with TRBJ2-7; 8 bases map to TRBD2. The J segment lost 2 bases and the V segment lost 4 bases, leaving 7 bases of the junction unmatched. CDR1 and CDR2 (germline): SGHDN, FVKESK. This CDR3 contains 15 residues. In nucleotides, the CDR3 is TGTGCCAGCAGCCGCCGGACGGGGGGGACCTACGAGCAGTACTTC. Translating it yields CASSRRTGGTYEQYF.

The DNA of the CDR3 is TGTGCCAGCATCAGGGAGGCTGAAGCTTTCTTT. Protein sequence: CASIREAEAFF. The gene calls are TRBV7-9 and TRBJ1-1; D may be TRBD1 (5 bases). CDR3 length: 11 amino acids. Germline loops: CDR1 SEHNR, CDR2 FQNEAQ (reference sequence). Trimming took 7 bases from V and 6 from J, leaving 9 bases between them.

This clone was picked up a small number of times. This chain joins TRBV7-6 and TRBJ2-1; D possibly corresponds to TRBD1 (6 bases). Germline values: CDR1 SGHVS, CDR2 FNYEAQ. CDR3 length: 15 amino acids. V was pared by 5 bases and J by 2 bases, with 13 bases between. The CDR3 DNA reads as TGTGCCAGCAGCGCCCGGACAGAGACCTACAATGAGCAGTTCTTC. Protein sequence: CASSARTETYNEQFF.

This chain uses TRBV3-1 (or the pseudogene TRBV3-2) with TRBJ1-2; D uncertain. Trimming cost V 1 base and J 4 bases, with 10 bases left between them. Germline values: CDR1 LGHDT, CDR2 YNNKEL (reference sequence). This CDR3 comprises 14 residues. In DNA, the CDR3 is TGTGCCAGCAGCCAAGTAAGAGGGAGCTATGGCTACACCTTC. Residues: CASSQVRGSYGYTF.

The chain is built from TRBV7-9 and TRBJ1-1; TRBD1 matches 7 bases. The V gene's germline CDR1 is SEHNR and CDR2 FQNEAQ (reference sequence). The CDR3 spans 15 residues. Trimming removed 1 base from V and 6 bases from J; junction bases left unmatched: 8. As DNA, the CDR3 is TGTGCCAGCAGCTTAGGCTCCAGGGGGGGCTCTGAAGCTTTCTTT. Translating it yields CASSLGSRGGSEAFF. The entire variable domain, with the rest obtained from reference TRBV7-9 and TRBJ1-1, is as follows: DTGVSQNPRHKITKRGQNVTFRCDPISEHNRLYWYRQTLGQGPEFLTYFQNEAQLEKSRLLSDRFSAERPKGSFSTLEIQRTEQGDSAMYLCASSLGSRGGSEAFFGQGTRLTVV.

This clone was detected once. This chain connects TRBV6-1 to TRBJ1-6; possibly TRBD1 for D (5 bases). Trimming took 4 bases from V and 2 from J, leaving 15 bases between them. The V gene's germline CDR1 is MNHNS and CDR2 SASEGT. The CDR3 has 17 residues. The CDR3 protein is CASSASGGVTYNSPLHF. CDR3 coding DNA: TGTGCCAGCAGTGCCAGCGGGGGGGTGACCTATAATTCACCCCTCCACTTT.